This T cell receptor (beta chain) was sequenced for a study of CD8 T cells in Susac syndrome. Regarding the study as a whole: The TCR sequencing and HLA analysis in the study involved a relatively small number of individuals, as the study acknowledged.

For this clonotype: The target antigen is unknown.

V lost 5 bases and J lost 3, with 14 bases in between. CDR3 length: 15 residues. From germline, CDR1 is SEHNR and CDR2 FQNEAQ (reference sequence). The RNA input was about 0.45 to 1 ug, and it was reverse transcribed with random hexamers. Amplification of TCR beta CDR3 spanned 54 Vbeta and 13 Jbeta via immunoSEQ multiplex PCR. Each CDR3 protein is one row after TCRdb ran MiXCR on the immunoSEQ multiplex PCR reads. Counted here are roughly 190,000 distinct CDR3 sequences, about 95% occurring once; the ten biggest clones make up less than 0.12%. TCR beta from blood CD8+ and CD4+ T cells was sequenced. Negative isolation yielded CD4+ and CD8+ T cells, and FACS enriched TEMRA cells.

The chain joins TRBV7-9 to TRBJ2-1; D is ambiguous. The TCR comes from a human donor in good health. Sequencing input: CD4+ T cells from PBMCs. The CDR3 region has the DNA TGTGCCAGCAGCCGAGGCTCCTTCAGCTACAATGAGCAGTTCTTC. Amino acid sequence: CASSRGSFSYNEQFF.